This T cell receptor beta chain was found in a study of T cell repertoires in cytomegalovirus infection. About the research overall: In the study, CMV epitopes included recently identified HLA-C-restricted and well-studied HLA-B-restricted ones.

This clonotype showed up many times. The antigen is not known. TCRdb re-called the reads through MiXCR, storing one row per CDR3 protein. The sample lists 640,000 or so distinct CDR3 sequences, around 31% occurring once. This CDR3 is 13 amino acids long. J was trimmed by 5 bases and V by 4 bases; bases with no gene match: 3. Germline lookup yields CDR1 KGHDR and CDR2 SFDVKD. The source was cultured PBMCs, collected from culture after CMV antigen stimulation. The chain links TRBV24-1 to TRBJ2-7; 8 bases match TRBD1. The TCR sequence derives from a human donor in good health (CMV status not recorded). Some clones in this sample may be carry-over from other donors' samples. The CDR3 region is CATSDLTGDEQYF. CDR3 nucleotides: TGTGCCACCAGTGACCTGACAGGGGACGAGCAGTACTTC.